This entry lists 2 T cell receptor beta chains sequenced from one sample in a study of CD8+ T cells in alopecia areata. cDNA prepared by RNA extraction and subsequent reverse transcription served as the template for sequencing. Method: immunoSEQ multiplex PCR; TCRdb's copy keeps in-frame clones and lacks some. The sample has 110,000 or so clones, 45% to 65% seen once; the top ten hold 3% to 4%. Treatment here: oral pan-JAK inhibitor, 5-10 mg twice daily. Material: CD4+ T cells sorted from blood, obtained at week 24, from a patient treated with tofacitinib. The receptors shown here come from a human donor with alopecia areata.

This clone was seen only a few times. The J gene is TRBJ1-2, the V gene TRBV2; D gene uncertain. The CDR3 loop spans 16 amino acids. The germline V gene has CDR1 SNHLY and CDR2 FYNNEI. Trimming took off 2 bases at V and 8 bases at J, with 21 bases between the two ends. The CDR3 DNA is TGTGCCAGCAGTGAAAGGCCAGATCCCATAACTGAGGGCTACACCTTC. It yields the protein CASSERPDPITEGYTF.

The V gene is TRBV5-1, the J gene TRBJ1-2; possibly TRBD1 for D (6 bases). This CDR3 comprises 13 residues. CDR1 is SGHRS and CDR2 is YFSETQ in the germline V gene. V dropped 2 bases and J dropped 8 bases, with 13 bases sitting between them. The CDR3 reads CASSFQGSRGYTF. For the CDR3, the DNA is TGCGCCAGCAGCTTCCAGGGGTCGAGAGGCTACACCTTC.